This T cell receptor beta chain was profiled in a study of OX40 agonist ivuxolimab in advanced cancers. For the study at large: Partial responses were achieved by three patients, one with hepatocellular carcinoma and two with cutaneous melanoma.

General study results and limits: In CD8+ T cells, expanded clones were on average more numerous than in CD4+.

This CDR3 is built from 16 residues. The germline V gene encodes CDR1 SEHNR and CDR2 FQNEAQ (reference sequence). Trimming removed 4 bases at V and 0 bases at J, with 12 bases between. With regard to this clone: Its target is unknown.

Patients were ineligible given autoimmune disease history or systemic immunosuppression. Assay used: immunoSEQ multiplex PCR; TCRdb lists only in-frame clones, some missing. The sample has around 50,000 clones, 75% to 85% seen once; the top ten hold about 0.69%. The starting material was CD4+ or CD8+ T cells sorted from blood, obtained in a trial of the OX40 agonist ivuxolimab. The chain has TRBV7-9 and TRBJ1-4, with a weak D call TRBD1 (5 bases). The clonotype was recovered from an adult with an advanced solid tumor such as melanoma, head and neck, liver or kidney cancer. The CDR3 DNA reads TGTGCCAGCAGCTGGGGAGTGGGGGCAACTAATGAAAAACTGTTTTTT. Residues: CASSWGVGATNEKLFF.